This T cell receptor beta chain comes out of a study of T cells in Graves' hyperthyroidism and ophthalmopathy. General observations from the study: The blood repertoire included most of the expanded thyroid clonotypes above 0.001.

Uncontrolled infection, other autoimmune disease, pregnancy or lactation barred patients from enrollment. The diagnostic basis comprised clinical symptoms, serum thyroxine and TRAb, thyroid ultrasound and orbital computed tomography. Trimming shortened V by 6 bases and J by 4 bases, and 10 bases separated the two germline ends. The CDR3 runs 13 residues. The germline gives CDR1 MNHNS, CDR2 SASEGT. This clonotype showed up just a few times. Antigen specificity is unknown. TCR beta CDR3 region amplification was performed from RNA transcripts. TCR CDR3 regions were first amplified by RT-PCR with HTBI primers. TCRdb processed the multiplex PCR reads anew with MiXCR; each CDR3 protein has one entry. The table records around 340,000 distinct CDR3 sequences, around a sixth of them present only once.

Sequencing was done on a sample of blood. This chain links TRBV6-1 with TRBJ2-1; D not resolved. The source of this sequence is a woman aged 45 to 65 with Graves' hyperthyroidism. The CDR3 sequence is CASRSGLYNEQFF. CDR3 nucleotides: TGTGCCAGCAGATCCGGGCTTTACAATGAGCAGTTCTTC.